This T cell receptor beta chain originates from a study of early T cells in non-severe SARS-CoV-2 infection. Study details: Chains were unpaired, as sequencing was done on bulk RNA from unsorted whole blood.

The TCR library protocol was used to attach unique molecular identifiers. These identifiers were attached to individual cDNA molecules. TCRdb called the 5' RACE reads again in MiXCR, with one record for every CDR3 protein. The sample includes 45,000 to 75,000 distinct CDR3 sequences, approximately 5.6% of them seen just once. Note on this clonotype: Its antigen is not known.

The length of the CDR3 is 14 residues. CDR1 LNHNV and CDR2 YYDKDF come from the germline V gene (reference sequence). The V end lost 2 bases, the J end lost 0 bases, and 5 bases lay between the germline ends. Overall study findings and caveats: A preference for anti-spike CD8 responses marked VDJdb matching, which missed private and CD4 specificities.

The clonotype was recovered from an adult who was a healthcare worker with PCR-confirmed SARS-CoV-2 infection or an uninfected control (not recorded which). Material for sequencing was whole blood. The chain uses TRBV15 and TRBJ1-5; D not resolved. The CDR3 region is CATSRQNSNQPQHF. The CDR3 nucleotides read TGTGCCACCAGCAGACAGAATAGCAATCAGCCCCAGCATTTT.